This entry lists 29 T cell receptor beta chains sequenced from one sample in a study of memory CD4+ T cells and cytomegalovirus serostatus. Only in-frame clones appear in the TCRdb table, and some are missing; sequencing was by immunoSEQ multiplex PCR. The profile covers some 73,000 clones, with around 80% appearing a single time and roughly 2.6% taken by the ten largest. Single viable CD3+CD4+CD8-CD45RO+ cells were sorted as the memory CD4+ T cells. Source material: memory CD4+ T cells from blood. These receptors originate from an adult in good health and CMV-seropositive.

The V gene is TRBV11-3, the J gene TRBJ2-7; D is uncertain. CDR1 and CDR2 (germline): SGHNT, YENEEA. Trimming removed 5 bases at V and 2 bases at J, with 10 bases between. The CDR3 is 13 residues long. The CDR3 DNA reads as TGTGCCAGCAGCCCGGTAGAGGCCTACGAGCAGTACTTC. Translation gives CASSPVEAYEQYF.

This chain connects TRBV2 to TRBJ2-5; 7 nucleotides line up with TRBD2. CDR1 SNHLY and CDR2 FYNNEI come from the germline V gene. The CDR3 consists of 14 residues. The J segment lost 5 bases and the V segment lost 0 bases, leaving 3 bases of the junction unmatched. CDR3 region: CASSEAVGGETQYF. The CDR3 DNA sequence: TGTGCCAGCAGTGAAGCGGTGGGAGGGGAGACCCAGTACTTC.

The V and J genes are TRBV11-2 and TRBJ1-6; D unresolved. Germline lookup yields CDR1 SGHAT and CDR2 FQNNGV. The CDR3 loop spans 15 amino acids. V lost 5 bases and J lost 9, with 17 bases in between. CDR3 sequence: CASSPNYSSGSPLHF. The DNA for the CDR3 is TGTGCCAGCAGCCCCAACTACTCTTCGGGTTCACCCCTCCACTTT. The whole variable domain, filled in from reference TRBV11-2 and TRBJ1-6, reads EAGVAQSPRYKIIEKRQSVAFWCNPISGHATLYWYQQILGQGPKLLIQFQNNGVVDDSQLPKDRFSAERLKGVDSTLKIQPAKLEDSAVYLCASSPNYSSGSPLHFGNGTRLTVT.

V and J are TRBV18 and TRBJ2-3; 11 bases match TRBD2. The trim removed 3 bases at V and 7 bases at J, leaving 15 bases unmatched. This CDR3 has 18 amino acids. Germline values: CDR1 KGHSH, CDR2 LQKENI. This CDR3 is CASSPNRLAGRRMNTQYF. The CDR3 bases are TGTGCCAGCTCACCGAACAGACTAGCGGGAAGGCGGATGAATACGCAGTATTTT.

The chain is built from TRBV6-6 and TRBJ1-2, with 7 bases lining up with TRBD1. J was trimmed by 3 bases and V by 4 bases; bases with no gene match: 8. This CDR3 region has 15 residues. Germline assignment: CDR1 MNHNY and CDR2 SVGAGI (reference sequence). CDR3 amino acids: CASSSRGRGDYGYTF. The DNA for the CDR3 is TGTGCCAGCAGTTCGAGAGGCAGGGGGGACTATGGCTACACCTTC.

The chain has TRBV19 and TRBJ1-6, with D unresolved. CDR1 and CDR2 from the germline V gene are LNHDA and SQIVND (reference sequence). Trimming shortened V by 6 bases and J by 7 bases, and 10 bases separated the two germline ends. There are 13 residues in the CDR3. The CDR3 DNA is TGTGCCAGTAGGGAGACAAGAAATTCACCCCTCCACTTT. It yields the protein CASRETRNSPLHF. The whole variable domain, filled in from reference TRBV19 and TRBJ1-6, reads DGGITQSPKYLFRKEGQNVTLSCEQNLNHDAMYWYRQDPGQGLRLIYYSQIVNDFQKGDIAEGYSVSREKKESFPLTVTSAQKNPTAFYLCASRETRNSPLHFGNGTRLTVT.

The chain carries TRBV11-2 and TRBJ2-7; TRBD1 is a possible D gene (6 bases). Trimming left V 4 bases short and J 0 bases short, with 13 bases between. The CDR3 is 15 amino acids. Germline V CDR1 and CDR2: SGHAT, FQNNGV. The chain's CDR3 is CASSSGHFSSYEQYF. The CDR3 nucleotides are TGTGCCAGCAGCTCGGGACATTTTTCCTCCTACGAGCAGTACTTC.

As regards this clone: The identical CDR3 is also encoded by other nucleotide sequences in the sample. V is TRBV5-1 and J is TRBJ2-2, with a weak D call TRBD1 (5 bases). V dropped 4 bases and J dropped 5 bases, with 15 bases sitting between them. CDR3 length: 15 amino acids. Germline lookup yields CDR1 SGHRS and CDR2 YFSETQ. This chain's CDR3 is CASSLSDTQTGELFF. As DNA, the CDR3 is TGCGCCAGCAGCCTGTCGGACACTCAGACCGGGGAGCTGTTTTTT. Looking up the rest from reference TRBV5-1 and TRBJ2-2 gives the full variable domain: KAGVTQTPRYLIKTRGQQVTLSCSPISGHRSVSWYQQTPGQGLQFLFEYFSETQRNKGNFPGRFSGRQFSNSRSEMNVSTLELGDSALYLCASSLSDTQTGELFFGEGSRLTVL.

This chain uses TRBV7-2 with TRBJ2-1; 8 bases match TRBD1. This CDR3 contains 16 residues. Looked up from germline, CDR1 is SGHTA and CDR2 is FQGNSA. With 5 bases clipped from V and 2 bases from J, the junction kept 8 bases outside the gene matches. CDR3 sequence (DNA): TGTGCCAGCAGCCCACGCGGGGACAGGACCTACAATGAGCAGTTCTTC. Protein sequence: CASSPRGDRTYNEQFF.

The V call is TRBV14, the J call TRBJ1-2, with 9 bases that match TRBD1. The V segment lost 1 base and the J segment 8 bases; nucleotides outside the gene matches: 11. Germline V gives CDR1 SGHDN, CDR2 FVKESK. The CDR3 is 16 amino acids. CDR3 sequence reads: CASSQARSWDREGYTF. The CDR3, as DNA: TGTGCCAGCAGCCAAGCTCGTTCTTGGGACAGGGAGGGCTACACCTTC.

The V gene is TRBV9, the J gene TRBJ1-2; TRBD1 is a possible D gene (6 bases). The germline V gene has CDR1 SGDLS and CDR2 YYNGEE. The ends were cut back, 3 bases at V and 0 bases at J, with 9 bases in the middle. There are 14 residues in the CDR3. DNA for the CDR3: TGTGCCAGCAGCGCAGGGGATGCTAACTATGGCTACACCTTC. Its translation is CASSAGDANYGYTF.

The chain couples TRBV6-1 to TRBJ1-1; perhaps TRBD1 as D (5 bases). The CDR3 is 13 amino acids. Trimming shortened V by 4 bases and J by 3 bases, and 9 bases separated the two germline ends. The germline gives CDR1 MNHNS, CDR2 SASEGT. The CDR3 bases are TGTGCCAGCAGTGGCAGGGCACACACTGAAGCTTTCTTT. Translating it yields CASSGRAHTEAFF.

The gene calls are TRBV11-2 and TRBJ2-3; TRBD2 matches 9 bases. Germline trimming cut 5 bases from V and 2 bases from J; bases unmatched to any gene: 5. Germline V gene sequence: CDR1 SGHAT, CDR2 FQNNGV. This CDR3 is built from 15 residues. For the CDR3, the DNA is TGTGCCAGCAGCCCTTGGACTAGCGCCACAGATACGCAGTATTTT. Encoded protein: CASSPWTSATDTQYF.

CDR3 protein: CASSENQGGPYEQYF. CDR3 nucleotides: TGTGCCAGCTCAGAAAACCAGGGGGGGCCCTACGAGCAGTACTTC. This rearrangement joins TRBV18 to TRBJ2-7; D tentatively fits TRBD1 or TRBD2 (7 bases each). The CDR3 sequence is 15 residues long. The germline V and J ends were trimmed by 5 bases and 2 bases, with 16 bases remaining between them. Germline V gives CDR1 KGHSH, CDR2 LQKENI.

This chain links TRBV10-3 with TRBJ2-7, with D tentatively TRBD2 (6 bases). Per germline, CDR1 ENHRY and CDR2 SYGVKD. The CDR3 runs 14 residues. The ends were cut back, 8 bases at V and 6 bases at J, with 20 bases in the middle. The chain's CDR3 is CAIGTGREKSEQYV. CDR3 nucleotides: TGTGCCATCGGGACTGGCCGGGAGAAGAGCGAGCAGTACGTC.

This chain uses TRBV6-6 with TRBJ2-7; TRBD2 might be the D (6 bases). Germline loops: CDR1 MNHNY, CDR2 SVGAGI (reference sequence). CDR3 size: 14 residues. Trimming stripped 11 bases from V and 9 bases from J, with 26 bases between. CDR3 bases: TGTGCCTCCAGTGGGACTCCAGGTGGAACGGCGCAGTACGTC. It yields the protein CASSGTPGGTAQYV.

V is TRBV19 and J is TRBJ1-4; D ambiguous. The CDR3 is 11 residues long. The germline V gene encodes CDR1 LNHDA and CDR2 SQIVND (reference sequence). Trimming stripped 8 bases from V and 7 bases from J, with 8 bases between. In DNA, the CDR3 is TGTGCCAGTGGTAAGTTTGAAAAACTGTTTTTT. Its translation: CASGKFEKLFF.

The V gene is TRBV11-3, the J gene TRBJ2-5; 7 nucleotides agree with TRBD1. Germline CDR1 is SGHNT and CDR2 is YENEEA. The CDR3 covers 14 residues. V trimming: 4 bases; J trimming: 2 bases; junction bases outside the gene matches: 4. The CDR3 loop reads CASSSGQPQETQYF. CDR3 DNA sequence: TGTGCCAGCAGCTCGGGACAGCCACAAGAGACCCAGTACTTC.

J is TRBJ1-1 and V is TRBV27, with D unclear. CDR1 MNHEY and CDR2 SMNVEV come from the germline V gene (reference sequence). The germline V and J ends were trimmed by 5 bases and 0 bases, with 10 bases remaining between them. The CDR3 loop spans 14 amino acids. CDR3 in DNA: TGTGCCAGCAGTCGGGCGGACCTGAACACTGAAGCTTTCTTT. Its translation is CASSRADLNTEAFF.

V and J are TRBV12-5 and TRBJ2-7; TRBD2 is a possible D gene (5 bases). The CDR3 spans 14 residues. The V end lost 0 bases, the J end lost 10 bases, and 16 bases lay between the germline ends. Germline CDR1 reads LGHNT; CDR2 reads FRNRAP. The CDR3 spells CASGLVLGPRGQYF. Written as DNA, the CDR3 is TGTGCTAGTGGTTTGGTACTGGGTCCACGGGGACAGTACTTC.

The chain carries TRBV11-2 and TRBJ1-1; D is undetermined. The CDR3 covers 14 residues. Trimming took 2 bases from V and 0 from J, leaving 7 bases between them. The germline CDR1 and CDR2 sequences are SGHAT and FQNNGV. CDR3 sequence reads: CASSLSGMNTEAFF. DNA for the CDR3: TGTGCCAGCAGCTTATCAGGCATGAACACTGAAGCTTTCTTT.

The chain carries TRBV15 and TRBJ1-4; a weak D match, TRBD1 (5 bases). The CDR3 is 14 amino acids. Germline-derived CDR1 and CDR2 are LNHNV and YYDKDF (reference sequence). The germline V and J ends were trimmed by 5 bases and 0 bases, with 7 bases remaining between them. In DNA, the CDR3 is TGTGCCACCAGCGTACAGGCAACTAATGAAAAACTGTTTTTT. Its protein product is CATSVQATNEKLFF.

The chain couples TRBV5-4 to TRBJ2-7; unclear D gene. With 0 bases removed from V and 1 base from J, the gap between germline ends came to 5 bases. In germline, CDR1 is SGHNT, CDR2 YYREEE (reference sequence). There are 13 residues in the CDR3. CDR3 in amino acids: CASSLAGSYEQYV. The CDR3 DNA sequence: TGTGCCAGCAGCTTGGCCGGGTCCTACGAGCAGTACGTC.

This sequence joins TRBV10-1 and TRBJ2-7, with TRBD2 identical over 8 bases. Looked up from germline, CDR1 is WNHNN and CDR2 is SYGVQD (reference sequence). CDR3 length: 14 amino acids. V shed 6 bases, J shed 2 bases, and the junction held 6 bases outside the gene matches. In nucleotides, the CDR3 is TGCGCCAGCAGGGAACGGGGGGGGACCTACGAGCAGTACTTC. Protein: CASRERGGTYEQYF.

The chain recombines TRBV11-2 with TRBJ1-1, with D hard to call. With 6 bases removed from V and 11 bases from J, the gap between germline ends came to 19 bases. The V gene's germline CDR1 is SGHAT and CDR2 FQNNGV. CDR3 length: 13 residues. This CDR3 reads CASRQIGRRRAFF. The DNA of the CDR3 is TGTGCCAGCAGACAGATAGGACGGCGCCGGGCTTTCTTT.

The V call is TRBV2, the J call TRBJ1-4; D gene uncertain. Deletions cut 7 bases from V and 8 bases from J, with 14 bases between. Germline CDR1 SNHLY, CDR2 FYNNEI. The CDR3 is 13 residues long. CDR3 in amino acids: CASKGGLGEKLFF. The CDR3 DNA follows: TGTGCCAGCAAGGGAGGCTTGGGGGAAAAACTGTTTTTT.

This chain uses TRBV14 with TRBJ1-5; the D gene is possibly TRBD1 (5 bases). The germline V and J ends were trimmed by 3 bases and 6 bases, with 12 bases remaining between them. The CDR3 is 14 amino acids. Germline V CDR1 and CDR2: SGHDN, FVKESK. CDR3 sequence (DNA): TGTGCCAGCAGCCAGCAATTGGGGCCTCAGCCCCAGCATTTT. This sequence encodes CASSQQLGPQPQHF.

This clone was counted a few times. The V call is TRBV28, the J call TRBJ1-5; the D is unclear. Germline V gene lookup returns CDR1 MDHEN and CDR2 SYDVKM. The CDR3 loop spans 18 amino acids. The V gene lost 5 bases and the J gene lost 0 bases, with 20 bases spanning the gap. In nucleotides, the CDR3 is TGTGCCAGCAGTACCAACGGCCCGACCCGATATAGCAATCAGCCCCAGCATTTT. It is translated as CASSTNGPTRYSNQPQHF.

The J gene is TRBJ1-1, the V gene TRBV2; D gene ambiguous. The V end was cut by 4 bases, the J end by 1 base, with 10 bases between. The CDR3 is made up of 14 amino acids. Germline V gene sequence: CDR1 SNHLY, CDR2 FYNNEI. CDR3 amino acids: CASSGRVGNTEAFF. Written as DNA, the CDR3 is TGTGCCAGCAGTGGGAGGGTAGGGAACACTGAAGCTTTCTTT.